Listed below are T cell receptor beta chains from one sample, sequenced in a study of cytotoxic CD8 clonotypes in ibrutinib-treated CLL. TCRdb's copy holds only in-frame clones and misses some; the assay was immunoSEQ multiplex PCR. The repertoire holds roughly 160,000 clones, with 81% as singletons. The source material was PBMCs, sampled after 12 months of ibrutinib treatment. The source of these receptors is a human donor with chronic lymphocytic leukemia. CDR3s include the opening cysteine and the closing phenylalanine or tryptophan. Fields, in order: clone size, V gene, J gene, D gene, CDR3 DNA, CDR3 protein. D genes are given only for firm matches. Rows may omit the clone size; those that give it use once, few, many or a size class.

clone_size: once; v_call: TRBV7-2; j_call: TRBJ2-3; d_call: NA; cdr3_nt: TGTGCCAGCAGCTTAGGGGGTCTAAGGGTAAATACGCAGTATTTT; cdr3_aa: CASSLGGLRVNTQYF
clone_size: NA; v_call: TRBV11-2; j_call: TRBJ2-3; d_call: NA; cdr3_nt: TGTGCCAGCAGGATAAACGCAGATACGCAGTATTTT; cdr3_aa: CASRINADTQYF
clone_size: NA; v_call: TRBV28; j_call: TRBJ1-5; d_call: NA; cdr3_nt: TGTGCCAGCAGTTTTAGTGCTGGCTACCAGCCCCAGCATTTT; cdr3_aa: CASSFSAGYQPQHF
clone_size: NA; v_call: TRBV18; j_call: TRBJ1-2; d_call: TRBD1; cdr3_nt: TGTGCCAGCTCACCACAAGAAGATAGGGGGCGACATGCCGGTGGCTACACCTTC; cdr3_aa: CASSPQEDRGRHAGGYTF
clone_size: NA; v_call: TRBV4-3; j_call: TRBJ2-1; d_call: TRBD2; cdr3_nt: TGCGCCAGCAGCCAAGAACCCTCTAGCGGGAGGTACTACAATGAGCAGTTCTTC; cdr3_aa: CASSQEPSSGRYYNEQFF
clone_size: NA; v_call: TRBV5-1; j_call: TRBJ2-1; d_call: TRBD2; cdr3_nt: TGCGCCTGCGGGGCTAGCGGGGGGCATAGTGAGCAGTTCTTC; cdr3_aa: CACGASGGHSEQFF
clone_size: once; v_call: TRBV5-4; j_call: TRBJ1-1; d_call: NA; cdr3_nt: TGTGCCAGCAGCTCGACAGAGAACACTGAAGCTTTCTTT; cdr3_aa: CASSSTENTEAFF
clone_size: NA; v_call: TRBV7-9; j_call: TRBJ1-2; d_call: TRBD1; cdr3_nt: TGTGCCAGCCAAACGGAAGGGGCAGGGGGATTACGGGGCTACACCTTC; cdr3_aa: CASQTEGAGGLRGYTF
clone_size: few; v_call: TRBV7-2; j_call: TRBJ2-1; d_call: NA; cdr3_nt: TGTGCCAGCCCCAATGAGCAGTTCTTC; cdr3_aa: CASPNEQFF
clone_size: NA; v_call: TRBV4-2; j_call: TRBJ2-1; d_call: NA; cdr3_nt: TGTGCCAGCAGCCAAGCGGTAACACAGGCCGCGTACAATGAGCAGTTCTTC; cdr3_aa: CASSQAVTQAAYNEQFF
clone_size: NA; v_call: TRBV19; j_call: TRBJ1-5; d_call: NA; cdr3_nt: TGTGCCAGTAGTATGGCAGAGTATAGCAATCAGCCCCAGCATTTT; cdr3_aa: CASSMAEYSNQPQHF
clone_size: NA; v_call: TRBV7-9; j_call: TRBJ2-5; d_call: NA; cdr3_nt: TGTGCCAGCAGCTTAGTCTCGGGGGTCCAAGAGACCCAGTACTTC; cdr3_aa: CASSLVSGVQETQYF
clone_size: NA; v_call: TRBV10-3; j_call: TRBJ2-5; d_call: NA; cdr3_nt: TGTGCCATCAGTGGTTCGGGGCGGGACCAGTACTTC; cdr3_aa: CAISGSGRDQYF
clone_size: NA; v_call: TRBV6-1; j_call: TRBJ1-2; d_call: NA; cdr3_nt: TGTGCCAGCAGTGAAAGCCATACTTCCAGCTACACCTTC; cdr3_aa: CASSESHTSSYTF
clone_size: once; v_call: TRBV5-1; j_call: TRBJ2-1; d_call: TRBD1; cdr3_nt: TGCGCCAGCAGCTTGGAAGGGACAGATTACAATGAGCAGTTCTTC; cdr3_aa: CASSLEGTDYNEQFF
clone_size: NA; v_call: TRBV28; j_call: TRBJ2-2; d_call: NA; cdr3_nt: TGTGCCAGCAGTTTAAGGACACGAAGAAACACCGGGGAGCTGTTTTTT; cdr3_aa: CASSLRTRRNTGELFF
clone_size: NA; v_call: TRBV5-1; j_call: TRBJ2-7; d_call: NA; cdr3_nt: TGCGCCAGCAGCCCTACAGGTTTCAATTACGAGCAGTACTTC; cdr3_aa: CASSPTGFNYEQYF
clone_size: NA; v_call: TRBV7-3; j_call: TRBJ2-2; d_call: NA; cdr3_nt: TGTGCCAGCAGCTTATTGCAGGGGCGTGACGGGGAGCTGTTTTTT; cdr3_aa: CASSLLQGRDGELFF
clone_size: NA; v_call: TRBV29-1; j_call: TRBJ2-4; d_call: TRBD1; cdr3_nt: TGCAGCGAGTGGGGGACAGAGCATCTAGCCAAAAACATTCAGTACTTC; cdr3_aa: CSEWGTEHLAKNIQYF
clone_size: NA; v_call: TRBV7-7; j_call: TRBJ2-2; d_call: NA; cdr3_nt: TGTGCCAGCAGGAAGGGTGACGGCACCGGGGAGCTGTTTTTT; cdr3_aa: CASRKGDGTGELFF
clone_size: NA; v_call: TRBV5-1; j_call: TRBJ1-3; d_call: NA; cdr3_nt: TGCGCCAGCAGCTTGGGGCAGCTCTCTGGAAACACCATATATTTT; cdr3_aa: CASSLGQLSGNTIYF
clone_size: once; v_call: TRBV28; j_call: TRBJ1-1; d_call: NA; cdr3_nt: TGTGCCAGCAGTCCCGGGGGGAACCGGAACACTGAAGCTTTCTTT; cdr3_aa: CASSPGGNRNTEAFF
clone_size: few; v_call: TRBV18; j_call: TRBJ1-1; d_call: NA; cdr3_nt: TGTGCCAGCTCACCAACACAGGCGAACACTGAAGCTTTCTTT; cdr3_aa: CASSPTQANTEAFF
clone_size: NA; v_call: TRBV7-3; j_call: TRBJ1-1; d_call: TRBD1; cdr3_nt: TGTGCCAGCAGCTTCACAGGGGTTACCAACACTGAAGCTTTCTTT; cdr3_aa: CASSFTGVTNTEAFF
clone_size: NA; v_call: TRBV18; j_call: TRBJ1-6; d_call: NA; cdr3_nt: TGTGCCAGCTCACAAAGGGACGACTCCCTCCACTTT; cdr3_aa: CASSQRDDSLHF
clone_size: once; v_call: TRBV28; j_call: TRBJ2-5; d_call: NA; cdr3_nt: TGTGCCAGCATGTATCAGGGGAGGGGTACCCAAGAGACCCAGTACTTC; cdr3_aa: CASMYQGRGTQETQYF
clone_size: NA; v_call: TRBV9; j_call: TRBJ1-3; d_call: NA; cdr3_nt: TGTGCCAGCAGCGTAGAGCTGGGACTTGGAAACACCATATATTTT; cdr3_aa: CASSVELGLGNTIYF
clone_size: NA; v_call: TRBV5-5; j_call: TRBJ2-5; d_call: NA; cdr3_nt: TGTGCCAGCAACCTGGGCGGTACGGGGGCCCAGTACTTC; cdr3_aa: CASNLGGTGAQYF
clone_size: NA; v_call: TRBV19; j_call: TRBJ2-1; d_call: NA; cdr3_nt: TGTGCCAGTAGTAACAGGGTAAGCTCCTACAATGAGCAGTTCTTC; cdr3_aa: CASSNRVSSYNEQFF
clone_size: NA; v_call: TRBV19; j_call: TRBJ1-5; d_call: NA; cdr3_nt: TGTGCCAGTAGTATAGACAGTAGAGGTAGCAATCAGCCCCAGCATTTT; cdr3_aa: CASSIDSRGSNQPQHF
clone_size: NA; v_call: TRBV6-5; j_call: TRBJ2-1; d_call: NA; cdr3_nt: TGTGCCAGCAGTAACTTGGACCTCCGCACAAATGAGCAGTTCTTC; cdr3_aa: CASSNLDLRTNEQFF
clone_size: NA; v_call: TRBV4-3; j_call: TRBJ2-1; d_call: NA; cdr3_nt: TGCGCCAGCAGCCAAGATCGAAGAGGGAGTTTCAATGAGCAGTTCTTC; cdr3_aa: CASSQDRRGSFNEQFF
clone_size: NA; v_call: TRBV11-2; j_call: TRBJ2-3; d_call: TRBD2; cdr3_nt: TGTGCCAGCAGCCCTGGGGCTAGCGGGAGGGCCACAGATACGCAGTATTTT; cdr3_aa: CASSPGASGRATDTQYF
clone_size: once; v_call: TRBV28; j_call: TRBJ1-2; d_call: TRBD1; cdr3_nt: TGTGCCAGCAGTTTATTGCGGACAGGGGGTGGCTACACCTTC; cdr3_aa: CASSLLRTGGGYTF
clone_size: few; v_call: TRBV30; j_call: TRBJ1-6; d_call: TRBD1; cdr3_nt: TGTGCCTGGAAAGGGGGCAGTTATAATTCACCCCTCCACTTT; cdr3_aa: CAWKGGSYNSPLHF
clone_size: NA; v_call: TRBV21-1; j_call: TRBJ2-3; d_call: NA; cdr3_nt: TGTGCCAGCAGCAAAACGCCCTTCAGTTCTGATACGCAGTATTTT; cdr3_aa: CASSKTPFSSDTQYF
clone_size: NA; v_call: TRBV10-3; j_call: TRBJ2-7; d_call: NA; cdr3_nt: TGTGCCTCCGGGGGCGGGTCCTACGAGCAGTACTTC; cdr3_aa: CASGGGSYEQYF
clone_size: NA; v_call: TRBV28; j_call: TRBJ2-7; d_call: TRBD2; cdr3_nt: TGTGCCAGCACCCCCGGACTAGCGGGGCCGACCTACGAGCAGTACTTC; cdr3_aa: CASTPGLAGPTYEQYF
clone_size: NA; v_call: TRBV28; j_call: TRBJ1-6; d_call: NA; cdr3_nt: TGTGCCAGCAGTCCCCGGGGGAGGAGCTCCTATAATTCACCCCTCCACTTT; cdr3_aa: CASSPRGRSSYNSPLHF
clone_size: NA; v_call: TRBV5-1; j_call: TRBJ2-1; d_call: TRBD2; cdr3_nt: TGCGCCAGCAGCCCGACGGGACTAGCGGGCTTGGATGAGCAGTTCTTC; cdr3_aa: CASSPTGLAGLDEQFF
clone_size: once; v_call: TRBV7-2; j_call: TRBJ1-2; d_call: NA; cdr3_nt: TGTGCCAGCAGCCCCAGGACAGACCCACTAGGCTACACCTTC; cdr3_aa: CASSPRTDPLGYTF
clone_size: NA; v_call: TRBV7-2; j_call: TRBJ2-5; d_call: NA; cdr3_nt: TGTGCCAGCAGCCCCCCAAGGGGAGTGGACCTGGGGACCCAGTACTTC; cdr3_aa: CASSPPRGVDLGTQYF
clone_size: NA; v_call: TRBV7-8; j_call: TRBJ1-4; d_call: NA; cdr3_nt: TGTGCCAGCAGCTACAGCGGGGGGCAGAATGAAAAACTGTTTTTT; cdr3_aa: CASSYSGGQNEKLFF
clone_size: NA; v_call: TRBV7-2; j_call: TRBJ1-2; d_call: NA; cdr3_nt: TGTGCCAGCAGCCCCCCCGGGTATGGCTACACCTTC; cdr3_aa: CASSPPGYGYTF
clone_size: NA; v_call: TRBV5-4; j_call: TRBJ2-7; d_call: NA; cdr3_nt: TGTGCCAGCACCATCGATGGGGGCGAGCAGTACTTC; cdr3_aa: CASTIDGGEQYF